Following are 14 T cell receptor beta chains from one sample sequenced in a study of blood T cell repertoires in COVID-19. The protocol was immunoSEQ multiplex PCR, while the TCRdb copy is restricted to in-frame clones and leaves out a portion. Among roughly 90,000 clones listed, around 92% were seen once. The sample comprised peripheral blood. These receptor sequences come from a man aged 50 to 59 with COVID-19, enrolled during active disease.

The chain has TRBV7-9 and TRBJ2-7, with TRBD2 as a possible D gene (6 bases). The V and J ends lost 5 bases and 6 bases respectively, with 14 bases between them. The V gene's germline CDR1 is SEHNR and CDR2 FQNEAQ (reference sequence). The CDR3 extends over 13 amino acids. In DNA form, the CDR3 reads TGTGCCAGCAGCGCCGGAGGAGGGCCCGAGCAGTACTTC. Translating gives CASSAGGGPEQYF.

The rearrangement joins TRBV9 to TRBJ2-4; perhaps TRBD1 as D (5 bases). Trimming pared 0 bases from V and 7 bases from J, leaving 8 bases between. This CDR3 region has 13 residues. Looked up from germline, CDR1 is SGDLS and CDR2 is YYNGEE. The CDR3 DNA is TGTGCCAGCAGCGTAGATGGGGCGAACATTCAGTACTTC. It encodes CASSVDGANIQYF.

The chain recombines TRBV5-1 with TRBJ2-7; TRBD1 matches 9 bases. The germline gives CDR1 SGHRS, CDR2 YFSETQ. This CDR3 comprises 14 residues. V lost 5 bases and J lost 2; bases outside the gene matches: 5. The CDR3 protein is CASRSGQGTYEQYF. The CDR3 DNA sequence: TGCGCCAGCAGATCGGGACAGGGCACCTACGAGCAGTACTTC.

This clone was seen a few times. This chain joins TRBV20-1 and TRBJ1-2, with 8 bases matching TRBD1. Germline CDR1 and CDR2: DFQATT and SNEGSKA (reference sequence). The V gene end was trimmed by 3 bases and the J gene end by 5 bases; junction bases not matched to a gene: 14. This CDR3 is 16 amino acids long. The CDR3 nucleotides are TGCAGTGCTAGTGGCGGACAGGGCCTTCCCCGTTATGGCTACACCTTC. The encoded protein is CSASGGQGLPRYGYTF.

The rearrangement joins TRBV5-5 to TRBJ1-2, with D maybe TRBD1 (5 bases). V shed 3 bases and J shed 4 bases, with 10 bases lying between them. The CDR3 is made up of 13 amino acids. The germline gives CDR1 SGHKS, CDR2 YYEKEE (reference sequence). CDR3 amino acids: CASSSDSIYGYTF. In nucleotides, the CDR3 is TGTGCCAGCAGCTCAGACAGTATCTATGGCTACACCTTC.

This clone was seen a single time. The V and J genes are TRBV2 and TRBJ1-2; D remains unclear. V lost 0 bases to trimming and J lost 3 bases, with 5 bases between them. The CDR3 has 13 residues. The germline CDR1 and CDR2 sequences are SNHLY and FYNNEI. The CDR3 sequence: CASSEASDYGYTF. DNA for the CDR3: TGTGCCAGCAGTGAAGCCTCGGACTATGGCTACACCTTC.

This chain connects TRBV7-9 to TRBJ2-3, with TRBD2 matching over 9 bases. The CDR3 has 16 residues. Trimming at V came to 6 bases and at J to 3 bases, leaving 10 bases not matched to a gene. The germline CDR1 and CDR2 sequences are SEHNR and FQNEAQ (reference sequence). In DNA form, the CDR3 reads TGTGCCAGCAGTTACAAGCGGGGGGAATGGACAGATACGCAGTATTTT. The encoded protein is CASSYKRGEWTDTQYF.

This chain connects TRBV19 to TRBJ2-7; 10 bases map to TRBD1. This CDR3 region has 14 residues. From germline, CDR1 is LNHDA and CDR2 SQIVND (reference sequence). V lost 5 bases, J lost 7 bases, and 8 bases stayed unmatched. The CDR3 sequence: CASSSDRGNGEQYF. As DNA, the CDR3 is TGTGCCAGTAGTTCGGACAGGGGGAATGGGGAGCAGTACTTC.

J is TRBJ2-1 and V is TRBV28; 10 bases are a match to TRBD2. Germline CDR1 reads MDHEN; CDR2 reads SYDVKM. J lost 2 bases, V lost 7 bases, and 2 bases had no gene match. The CDR3 length is 14 residues. CDR3: CASKTSGAYNEQFF. CDR3 bases: TGTGCCAGCAAAACTAGCGGGGCCTACAATGAGCAGTTCTTC.

The J gene is TRBJ1-5, the V gene TRBV4-1; TRBD1 matches at 7 bases. CDR3 length: 14 amino acids. Germline V gene lookup returns CDR1 MGHRA and CDR2 YSYEKL. The V segment lost 2 bases and the J segment 5 bases; nucleotides outside the gene matches: 3. Here the CDR3 reads CASSQFDRDQPQHF. CDR3 nucleotides: TGCGCCAGCAGCCAATTCGACAGGGATCAGCCCCAGCATTTT.

In DNA, the CDR3 is TGTGCCAGTAGTCCCCGGACTATTTCTGAGCAGTTCTTC. Protein product: CASSPRTISEQFF. The V call is TRBV19, the J call TRBJ2-1; possibly TRBD2 for D (6 bases). Trimming pared 5 bases from V and 9 bases from J, leaving 14 bases between. Germline assignment: CDR1 LNHDA and CDR2 SQIVND (reference sequence). CDR3 length equals 13 residues.

V usage is TRBV6-2 or TRBV6-3 and J usage is TRBJ2-7; 8 bases align to TRBD1. Germline CDR1 reads MNHEY; CDR2 reads SVGEGT. V gave up 6 bases and J gave up 2 bases; unmatched junction bases: 21. There are 19 residues in the CDR3. The CDR3 loop reads CASSHSPRQGNLRAYEQYF. The CDR3 DNA reads as TGTGCCAGCAGCCACTCCCCCCGACAGGGGAACTTAAGGGCCTACGAGCAGTACTTC.

This clone was counted a single time. The identical CDR3 is also encoded by other nucleotide sequences in the sample. V usage is TRBV6-5 and J usage is TRBJ1-6; 9 nucleotides match TRBD1. Germline values: CDR1 MNHEY, CDR2 SVGAGI. This CDR3 spans 14 amino acids. J gave up 10 bases and V 3 bases, and 4 bases lay outside the gene matches. CDR3 amino acids: CASSYRTGDSPLHF. The CDR3 DNA follows: TGTGCCAGCAGTTATAGGACAGGGGACTCACCCCTCCACTTT.

V is TRBV5-4 and J is TRBJ2-7, with 10 bases matching TRBD1. Looked up from germline, CDR1 is SGHNT and CDR2 is YYREEE (reference sequence). Trimming removed 3 bases from V and 7 bases from J; junction bases left unmatched: 13. The CDR3 length is 16 residues. The CDR3 loop is CASSSITGTGVKEQYF. CDR3 coding DNA: TGTGCCAGCAGCTCCATAACCGGGACAGGGGTGAAAGAGCAGTACTTC.